Listed here are 8 T cell receptor beta chains from one sample, sequenced in a study of identical twins. A single record per CDR3 protein comes from TCRdb applying MiXCR to the 5' RACE reads. The sample carries 350,000 to 500,000 distinct CDR3 sequences, approximately 18% recorded once. Sequencing was done on a sample of naive T cells sorted from blood. These TCRs come from a middle-aged man in good health.

This clonotype was picked up a small number of times. The chain recombines TRBV29-1 with TRBJ2-3, with 9 bases that match TRBD1. Germline V gene data show CDR1 as SQVTM and CDR2 as ANQGSEA. V dropped 7 bases and J dropped 4; count of bases not matched to a gene: 6. The CDR3 sequence is 13 residues long. Here the CDR3 reads CSGIRQGADTQYF. The CDR3 DNA follows: TGCAGCGGGATCCGACAGGGGGCAGATACGCAGTATTTT.

This clonotype came up many times. CDR3 DNA: TGTGCCAGCAGCCTAGGACAGGGGGTCGATTCCTACGAGCAGTACTTC. This translates into CASSLGQGVDSYEQYF. The V and J genes are TRBV27 and TRBJ2-7; 10 bases are a match to TRBD1. Germline-derived CDR1 and CDR2 are MNHEY and SMNVEV (reference sequence). CDR3 length: 16 residues. J was trimmed by 1 base and V by 6 bases; bases with no gene match: 9.

This clonotype was observed a few times. The CDR3 region has the DNA TGCGCCAGCAGCGGAGGGACAACTAACTATGGCTACACCTTC. This translates into CASSGGTTNYGYTF. This chain uses TRBV5-1 with TRBJ1-2, with D tentatively TRBD1 (6 bases). The CDR3 is 14 residues long. Trimming removed 4 bases at V and 0 bases at J, with 10 bases between. CDR1 and CDR2 from the germline V gene are SGHRS and YFSETQ.

This clonotype was seen ten or more times. The chain joins TRBV27 to TRBJ2-5; D may be TRBD1 or TRBD2 (5 bases each). This CDR3 region has 15 residues. Trimming took 5 bases from V and 4 from J, leaving 17 bases between them. The germline gives CDR1 MNHEY, CDR2 SMNVEV (reference sequence). The CDR3 bases are TGTGCCAGCAGTCCGAATCGGGGCGGCGGAGAGACCCAGTACTTC. Residues: CASSPNRGGGETQYF.

This clonotype was detected many times. The chain employs TRBV6-5 and TRBJ2-7, with TRBD2 matching 7 bases. The CDR3 sequence is 15 residues long. Germline V gene lookup returns CDR1 MNHEY and CDR2 SVGAGI. After removal of 0 bases from V and 6 bases from J, the junction contained 8 bases not matched to a gene. DNA for the CDR3: TGTGCCAGCAGTTACTCGTTAGGGAGGGCCGGCGAGCAGTACTTC. Translated: CASSYSLGRAGEQYF.

CDR3 nucleotides: TGCGCCAGCAGTGAGTCGGGTGGGAACACCGGGGAGCTGTTTTTT. Translation: CASSESGGNTGELFF. The chain is built from TRBV10-2 and TRBJ2-2; D gene ambiguous. This CDR3 is 15 amino acids long. Germline CDR1 WSHSY, CDR2 SAAADI. Trimming cost V 0 bases and J 1 base, with 6 bases left between them.

The table lists this clonotype with many counts. The V gene is TRBV7-9, the J gene TRBJ2-5, with TRBD2 matching 9 bases. The CDR3 extends over 15 amino acids. V was clipped by 3 bases and J by 4 bases; unmatched bases: 6. Germline V gene data show CDR1 as SEHNR and CDR2 as FQNEAQ (reference sequence). CDR3 nucleotide sequence: TGTGCCAGCAGCTTCGGCCTAGCGGGGACAGAGACCCAGTACTTC. It yields the protein CASSFGLAGTETQYF.

This clonotype has only a few counts. The V and J genes are TRBV20-1 and TRBJ2-1; D possibly corresponds to TRBD2 (5 bases). The CDR3 is 13 amino acids. Germline V gene sequence: CDR1 DFQATT, CDR2 SNEGSKA (reference sequence). Trimming shortened V by 3 bases and J by 4 bases, and 10 bases separated the two germline ends. DNA of the CDR3: TGCAGTGCTAGTGAGGACTTTTACAATGAGCAGTTCTTC. Translated: CSASEDFYNEQFF.